This T cell receptor beta chain was identified in a study of cytomegalovirus exposure and HLA in healthy donors (dated by TCRdb to about 2017). About the full investigation: According to an earlier analysis of around 600 of the donors, 150 million to 200 million T cells yielded roughly 110 million unique TCR beta sequences and around 300 Gb of sequence data. On average, 235,054 unique TCR beta nucleotide sequences were sequenced per donor among 398 genotyped donors of the cohort, with around 19% of those sequences being non-productive. High-throughput TCR immunosequencing, statistical association of individual TCRs with disease status, and machine learning were combined to predict cytomegalovirus infection status. A later genetic analysis took genome-wide SNP genotypes for about 55% of the 666 donors and used that subset as a discovery cohort. The study profiled the T cell repertoires of hundreds of subjects by immunosequencing and related them to cytomegalovirus serostatus. An early release that covered some 640 HLA-typed donors contained about 290 gigabases of sequencing data and tens of millions of unique TCR sequences. About 5 DR-DQ haplotypes were handled as single units for association and clustering, since linkage in the cohort was strong. The number of typed donors differed by locus: 629-630 for A, B, C, DRB1 and DQB1; approximately 530 for DQA1; 600 to 610 for DPA1; and around 490 for DPB1. Donor age, sex, ethnicity and CMV serostatus were compiled alongside the repertoire data. All discovery cohort repertoires had been generated using a single sequencing platform. To study patterns of TCR occurrence, a later analysis re-analyzed previously published TCR beta repertoires from around 700 donors and added high-resolution HLA genotyping. The later analysis used no new phenotypic data to find candidate immune exposures, relying instead on TCR beta sequences and their occurrence across donors. An earlier analysis of roughly 600 of the donors used high-throughput TCR beta sequencing to judge whether each TCR beta V gene segment behaved as functional or pseudogenic. Class I and class II HLA loci were covered by the typing at four-digit resolution. The genetic ancestry cluster associated with self-reported Caucasian donors included about 81% of the approximately 410 genotyped donors. The study was designed to test whether signatures of past pathogen exposure could be identified by cataloging public T cell receptors. Along with the roughly 670-subject first cohort, a separate validation cohort of over a hundred different subjects was used.

The paper as a whole reports these results and caveats: An earlier analysis of approximately 600 of the donors showed that most TCR beta V segments appeared in productive rearrangements either about 87% or about 30% of the time, which broadly matched IMGT annotations. HLA typing was unavailable for some donors at each locus, so association tests used only the typed subset. A later genetic analysis associated a missense DCLRE1C variant with V-gene and J-gene trimming of TCR beta chains, and an independent cohort replicated the association. Some IMGT-functional V segments, including TRBV6-2 and TRBV6-3, could not be distinguished by the 87-base-pair reads and were therefore excluded. Compared with equally common non-associated chains, HLA-associated TCR beta chains in a later analysis were more clonally expanded and had lower generation probabilities. A later analysis associated approximately 17,000 TCR beta sequences with specific HLA alleles at a false discovery rate of 0.05. It was suggested by the authors that the approach could potentially be generalized to other disease states and immunological phenotypes. Linkage disequilibrium might explain the correlated functional status among segregating V segments, but an unknown experimental factor could not be ruled out. Because counts were too low, some 17 rarely observed V segments, including chromosome 9 orphons, were excluded from the earlier analysis of 500 to 700 of the donors. A further reported finding was that TCR beta sequences accurately predicted the HLA-A and HLA-B alleles for most subjects in the first cohort. In vitro tests confirmed that three of the cytomegalovirus-associated TCR beta chains recognize cytomegalovirus antigens. The classifier was reported to diagnose cytomegalovirus status with high specificity and sensitivity in both the original cohort and the validation cohort. In a later analysis, TCR association rates were found to vary across HLA loci, with the most associated TCRs seen for DRB1 alleles and the fewest for HLA-C alleles. In a later analysis, most CMV-associated TCR beta chains were found to appear HLA-restricted, with HLA associations seemingly driven largely by CMV exposure. Sequencing depth was assumed to be roughly uniform across donors in the presence/absence analyses, though that assumption may not hold. The only immune exposure information available for the cohort was CMV serostatus. A later analysis reported that several top co-occurrence clusters appeared linked to parvovirus B19, influenza, CMV and Epstein-Barr virus. When HLA alleles, especially DR and DQ, strongly co-occurred, TCR associations were difficult to assign to individual alleles. The study gave a list of more than 150 TCR beta chains associated with cytomegalovirus. A group of highly shared sequence variants was considered likely to be a technical artifact of the sequencing pipeline. Only TCR beta chains were sequenced in this cohort, and the absence of alpha or paired-chain data limited detectable features. In a later genetic analysis, fewer N-insertions in productive TCRs were reported among donors in an Asian-associated ancestry cluster than the roughly 700-donor mean. Most TCR sequences were seen in very few donors, while some public TCRs were found in many individuals.

Preparation of the library involved the immunoSEQ multiplex PCR assay. For the multiplex PCR, a mixture combining 60 forward primers for TCR Vbeta segments and 13 reverse primers for TCR Jbeta segments was used. A multiplex PCR assay on genomic DNA amplified the CDR3 region of rearranged TCR beta genes. The amplified TCR beta libraries were sequenced on the Illumina HiSeq System as 87-base-pair reads. The study's processing was this. Across the 670 or so repertoires, a later analysis counted 75 million to 90 million unique TCR beta chains, 9 million to 14 million of which were shared by at least two donors. To remove PCR and sequencing errors, raw reads were error-corrected and collapsed into unique sequences using a nearest-neighbor algorithm that merged closely related sequences. To assign V, D and J gene segments, CDR3 sequences were aligned to IMGT reference sequences. Each retained sequence needed at least a six-nucleotide match to both a V gene segment and a J gene segment. Rearrangements were classified as productive when the CDR3 lacked stop codons and remained in frame with V and J, and all other rearrangements were classified as non-productive. Following IMGT convention, CDR3 was defined as the stretch from the second conserved V-encoded cysteine to the conserved J-encoded phenylalanine. Sequences without an unambiguous match to a single V gene segment were excluded from the earlier analysis of 500 to 700 of the donors. In an earlier analysis of a few hundred of the donors, V segments were called functional above 56.7% productive rearrangements and were called segregating when the between-donor standard deviation exceeded 5%. A statistical classification framework was built for diagnosing cytomegalovirus status from the catalog of TCR beta chain sequences. V and J gene assignment, in a later analysis, came from comparing TCR nucleotide sequences with IMGT/GENE-DB human TR gene sequences. In a later analysis, CDR3 sequences and most-parsimonious VDJ recombination scenarios were assigned using the TCRdist pipeline. In a later analysis, every TCR beta chain was defined by the combination of its CDR3 amino acid sequence and its V-gene family, and reads without a unique V-gene family were dropped. A later analysis removed 600 or so highly shared, low-generation-probability nucleotide sequences to deal with suspected cross-contamination and a sequencing artifact. In a later analysis, a clonal expansion index for each public chain was calculated from normalized within-repertoire ranks of inferred template counts. In a later analysis, generation probabilities were computed using a VDJ recombination model fitted to out-of-frame rearrangements, and the results were checked against IGoR. A later analysis scored TCR-TCR, TCR-HLA and TCR-CMV co-occurrence with hypergeometric tests, applying a repertoire-size bias correction to TCR pairs. A later analysis estimated false discovery rates by permuting HLA or CMV assignments 20 times. A later analysis grouped co-occurring TCRs with DBSCAN, adding TCRdist sequence similarity when clustering within HLA-allele-positive subsets. Repertoires with fewer than 30,000 or more than 120,000 public chains, plus five repertoires with anomalous nucleotide sharing, were excluded from co-occurrence clustering. In its TCRdb copy, this immuneACCESS table keeps in-frame sequences only and misses some clones. Where compared with another copy, unresolved V genes explain less than half of these, and the others have no known cause. V and J calls and clone size are those listed in that table; D and trimming were worked out from the DNA. Counted in this sample were roughly 100,000 clones; under 85% of them appeared once. Over 7% of the sample is held by the ten biggest clonotypes.

The cohort comprised around 700 healthy bone marrow donors. At the time of sampling, every cohort member was nominally healthy, though immune exposures that went unrecorded were likely present. The donor tested CMV seropositive and was one of the 289 seropositive cohort members. Each donor provided a peripheral blood sample, and peripheral blood mononuclear cells were used for TCR beta sequencing. The Qiagen DNeasy Blood Extraction Kit was used to extract genomic DNA from the blood cell samples. Trimming takes 3 bases off V and 4 bases off J; junction bases not matched to a gene: 6. The germline V gene sets CDR1 to SGHNT and CDR2 to YENEEA. The CDR3 contains 15 residues, cysteine and phenylalanine counted. Just CDR3 DNA is preserved here, 45 bases in frame from base 1. Of note for this clone: Its binding antigen is unknown. No base qualities exist here, and no much larger clone lies one base off it.

The chain is encoded by TRBV11-3 joined to TRBJ2-1; 7 of the junction bases match TRBD2. Sequencing input: PBMCs. The source of this sequence is a woman between 40 and 50 years old in good health and CMV-seropositive. The CDR3: CASSFGRARYNEQFF. In nucleotides, the sequence is TGTGCCAGCAGCTTTGGGAGGGCCAGGTACAATGAGCAGTTCTTC.